What follows are 10 T cell receptor beta chains derived from one specimen sequenced in a study of T cells in localized non-small cell lung cancer. The protocol was immunoSEQ multiplex PCR, while the TCRdb copy is restricted to in-frame clones and leaves out a portion. The table shows tens of thousands of clones, with 82% occurring only once. The source was peripheral blood, collected before any cancer treatment. All receptors derive from a male donor at least 60 years old with stage III squamous cell lung carcinoma.

This clone was seen a handful of times. CDR3 protein: CASSGQGAAFYGYTF. CDR3 DNA sequence: TGTGCCAGTAGCGGCCAGGGTGCAGCTTTCTATGGCTACACCTTC. The chain joins TRBV19 to TRBJ1-2; maybe TRBD1 (5 bases). Between the trimmed V and J ends, which lost 6 bases and 4 bases, there was a span of 18 bases. In germline, CDR1 is LNHDA, CDR2 SQIVND (reference sequence). The CDR3 is made up of 15 amino acids.

V and J are TRBV5-1 and TRBJ2-3; 8 nucleotides match TRBD2. Germline V gene sequence: CDR1 SGHRS, CDR2 YFSETQ. The CDR3 spans 14 residues. After removal of 5 bases from V and 4 bases from J, the junction contained 6 bases not matched to a gene. The CDR3 DNA follows: TGCGCCAGCAGGATAACTAGCGGCCCAGATACGCAGTATTTT. Amino acid sequence: CASRITSGPDTQYF.

The chain couples TRBV7-9 to TRBJ2-1, with D perhaps TRBD2 (6 bases). Per germline, CDR1 SEHNR and CDR2 FQNEAQ (reference sequence). V was clipped by 5 bases and J by 2 bases, with 16 bases between them. The CDR3 consists of 16 residues. The CDR3 spells CASSREAGFTYNEQFF. The CDR3 DNA is TGTGCCAGCAGCCGAGAAGCGGGCTTTACCTACAATGAGCAGTTCTTC. The whole variable domain, filled in from reference TRBV7-9 and TRBJ2-1, reads DTGVSQNPRHKITKRGQNVTFRCDPISEHNRLYWYRQTLGQGPEFLTYFQNEAQLEKSRLLSDRFSAERPKGSFSTLEIQRTEQGDSAMYLCASSREAGFTYNEQFFGPGTRLTVL.

The V and J genes are TRBV6-1 and TRBJ1-2; D remains ambiguous. Trimming removed 4 bases at V and 4 bases at J, with 13 bases between. Per the germline V gene, CDR1 is MNHNS and CDR2 is SASEGT. This CDR3 is 14 amino acids long. The CDR3, as DNA: TGTGCCAGCAGTGCCACAGCTGAACTCTATGGCTACACCTTC. Protein sequence: CASSATAELYGYTF.

This clone appeared once. V gene TRBV19 combines with J gene TRBJ1-1; TRBD1 agrees at 9 bases. V trimming: 6 bases; J trimming: 4 bases; junction bases outside the gene matches: 6. The CDR3 is made up of 14 amino acids. Germline loops: CDR1 LNHDA, CDR2 SQIVND (reference sequence). The CDR3 region has the DNA TGTGCCAGTAGCCCCGGGACAGGGCGCACTGAAGCTTTCTTT. This sequence encodes CASSPGTGRTEAFF.

V and J are TRBV5-4 and TRBJ1-3; the D gene is possibly TRBD1 (5 bases). The CDR3 covers 15 residues. The germline V gene has CDR1 SGHNT and CDR2 YYREEE (reference sequence). V gave up 4 bases and J gave up 2 bases, with 13 bases separating them. CDR3 region: CASSHERGAGNTIYF. The DNA for the CDR3 is TGTGCCAGCAGCCACGAGAGGGGAGCTGGAAACACCATATATTTT.

This clone was observed once. The rearrangement joins TRBV4-2 to TRBJ1-4; D remains ambiguous. CDR1 and CDR2 from the germline V gene are LGHNA and YNFKEQ. V lost 0 bases and J 5 bases, leaving 13 bases between the germline ends. CDR3 length equals 16 residues. This CDR3 reads CASSQEPRVSNEKLFF. CDR3 DNA: TGTGCCAGCAGCCAAGAACCTCGGGTCTCCAATGAAAAACTGTTTTTT.

J is TRBJ2-5 and V is TRBV11-2; weak D call: TRBD1 (5 bases). Germline loops: CDR1 SGHAT, CDR2 FQNNGV. This CDR3 has 13 amino acids. Trimming left V 5 bases short and J 3 bases short, with 10 bases between. CDR3 amino acids: CASSGASEETQYF. For the CDR3, the DNA is TGTGCCAGCAGCGGGGCATCCGAAGAGACCCAGTACTTC. Looking up the rest from reference TRBV11-2 and TRBJ2-5 gives the full variable domain: EAGVAQSPRYKIIEKRQSVAFWCNPISGHATLYWYQQILGQGPKLLIQFQNNGVVDDSQLPKDRFSAERLKGVDSTLKIQPAKLEDSAVYLCASSGASEETQYFGPGTRLLVL.

The V and J genes are TRBV5-4 and TRBJ2-7; D is possibly TRBD1 or TRBD2 (5 bases each). V lost 4 bases, J lost 2 bases, and 16 bases lay in between. The CDR3 is made up of 15 amino acids. From germline, CDR1 is SGHNT and CDR2 YYREEE (reference sequence). The chain's CDR3 is CASSGVGRAPYEQYF. The DNA for the CDR3 is TGTGCCAGCAGCGGAGTGGGGCGGGCTCCCTACGAGCAGTACTTC. Full variable domain (rest looked up from reference TRBV5-4 and TRBJ2-7): ETGVTQSPTHLIKTRGQQVTLRCSSQSGHNTVSWYQQALGQGPQFIFQYYREEENGRGNFPPRFSGLQFPNYSSELNVNALELDDSALYLCASSGVGRAPYEQYFGPGTRLTVT.

This sequence joins TRBV5-1 and TRBJ1-5; 8 bases line up with TRBD1. The CDR3 extends over 15 amino acids. The V and J ends lost 0 bases and 5 bases, in that order; junction bases with no gene match: 4. Germline V gives CDR1 SGHRS, CDR2 YFSETQ. CDR3: CASSLGPGGDQPQHF. CDR3 DNA sequence: TGCGCCAGCAGCTTGGGCCCAGGGGGCGATCAGCCCCAGCATTTT.